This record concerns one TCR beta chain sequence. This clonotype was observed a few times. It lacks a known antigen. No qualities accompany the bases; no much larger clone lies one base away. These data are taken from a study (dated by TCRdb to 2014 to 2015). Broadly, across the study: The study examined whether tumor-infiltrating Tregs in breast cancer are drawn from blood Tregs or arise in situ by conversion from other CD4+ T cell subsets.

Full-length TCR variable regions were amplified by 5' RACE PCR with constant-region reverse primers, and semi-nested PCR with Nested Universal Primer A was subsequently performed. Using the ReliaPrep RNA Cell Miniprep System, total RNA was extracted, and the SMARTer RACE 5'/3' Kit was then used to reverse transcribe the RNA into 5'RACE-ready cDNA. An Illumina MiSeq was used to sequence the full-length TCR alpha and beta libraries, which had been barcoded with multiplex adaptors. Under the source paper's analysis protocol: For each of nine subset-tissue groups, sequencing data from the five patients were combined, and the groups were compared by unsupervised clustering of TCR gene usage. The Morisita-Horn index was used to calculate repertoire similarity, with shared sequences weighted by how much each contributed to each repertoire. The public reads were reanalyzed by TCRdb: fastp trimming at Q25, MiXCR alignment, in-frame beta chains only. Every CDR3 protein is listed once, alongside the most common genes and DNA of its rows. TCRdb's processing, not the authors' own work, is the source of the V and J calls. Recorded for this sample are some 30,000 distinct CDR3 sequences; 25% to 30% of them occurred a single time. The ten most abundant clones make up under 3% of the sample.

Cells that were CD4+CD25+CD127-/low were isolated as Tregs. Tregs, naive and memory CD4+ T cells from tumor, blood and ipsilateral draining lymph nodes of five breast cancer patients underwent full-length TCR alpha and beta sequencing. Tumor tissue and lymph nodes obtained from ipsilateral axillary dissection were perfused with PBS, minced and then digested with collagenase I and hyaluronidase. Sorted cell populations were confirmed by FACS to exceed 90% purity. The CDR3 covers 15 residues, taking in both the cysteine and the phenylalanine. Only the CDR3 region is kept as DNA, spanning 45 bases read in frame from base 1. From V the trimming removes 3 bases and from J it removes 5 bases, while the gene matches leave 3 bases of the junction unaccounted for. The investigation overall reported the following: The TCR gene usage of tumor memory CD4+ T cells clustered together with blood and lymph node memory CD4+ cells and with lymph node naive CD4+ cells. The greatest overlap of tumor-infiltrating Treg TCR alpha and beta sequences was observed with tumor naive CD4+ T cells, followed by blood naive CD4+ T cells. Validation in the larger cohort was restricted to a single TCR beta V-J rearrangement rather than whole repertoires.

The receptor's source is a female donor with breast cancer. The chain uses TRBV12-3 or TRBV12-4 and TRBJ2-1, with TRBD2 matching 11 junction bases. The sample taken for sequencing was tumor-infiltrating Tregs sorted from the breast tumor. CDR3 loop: CASSFGGLADNEQFF. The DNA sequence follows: TGTGCCAGCAGTTTCGGGGGACTAGCGGACAATGAGCAGTTCTTC.